The 22 T cell receptor beta chains below all came from one sample that was sequenced in a study of blood T cell repertoires in COVID-19. Repertoires were generated with immunoSEQ multiplex PCR, while TCRdb's copy carries only in-frame clones and drops some. Among tens of thousands of clones listed, about 83% were seen once. Sequenced: peripheral blood. Receptors were obtained from a woman in her sixties or seventies with acute or convalescent COVID-19.

CDR3 sequence reads: CASRVGLARNEQFF. CDR3 nucleotides: TGTGCCAGCAGGGTCGGACTAGCGCGGAATGAGCAGTTCTTC. The chain employs TRBV6-5 and TRBJ2-1; 9 bases fit TRBD2. The CDR3 loop spans 14 amino acids. Per germline, CDR1 MNHEY and CDR2 SVGAGI. Trimming cost V 6 bases and J 7 bases; bases outside gene matches: 7.

V gene TRBV7-6 combines with J gene TRBJ2-7, with a weak D call TRBD1 (6 bases). The V gene lost 1 base and the J gene lost 2 bases, with 12 bases spanning the gap. The CDR3 loop spans 15 amino acids. CDR1 and CDR2 (germline): SGHVS, FNYEAQ. CDR3 residues: CASSLGGQGTYEQYV. The CDR3 coding sequence is TGTGCCAGCAGCTTAGGCGGCCAGGGGACCTACGAGCAGTACGTC.

This chain links TRBV7-9 with TRBJ1-4, with D tentatively TRBD1 (6 bases). The germline V gene encodes CDR1 SEHNR and CDR2 FQNEAQ (reference sequence). There are 17 residues in the CDR3. V shed 2 bases and J shed 4 bases, with 17 bases lying between them. The CDR3 DNA follows: TGTGCCAGCAGCTTATCCCCTTGGGACAACCTTAATGAAAAACTGTTTTTT. Its translation: CASSLSPWDNLNEKLFF.

The chain carries TRBV3-1 (or the pseudogene TRBV3-2) and TRBJ1-2; possibly TRBD1 for D (6 bases). The germline CDR1 and CDR2 sequences are LGHDT and YNNKEL (reference sequence). V gave up 1 base and J gave up 8 bases, with 20 bases separating them. This CDR3 has 16 amino acids. The CDR3 nucleotides read TGTGCCAGCAGCCAAGGGGAACAGGGAAGGTTGGGAGGCTACACCTTC. It is translated as CASSQGEQGRLGGYTF.

This rearrangement joins TRBV10-3 to TRBJ2-1, with TRBD2 matching over 7 bases. Germline CDR1 and CDR2: ENHRY and SYGVKD. V shed 11 bases and J 5 bases; nucleotides not matched to a gene: 9. The CDR3 consists of 13 residues. DNA for the CDR3: TGTGCCGGGAGGGGTGGGTCAGACAATGAGCAGTTCTTC. Its protein product is CAGRGGSDNEQFF.

This chain uses TRBV18 with TRBJ1-3; 11 bases are shared with TRBD1. From germline, CDR1 is KGHSH and CDR2 LQKENI. V lost 3 bases to trimming and J lost 0 bases; unmatched junction nucleotides: 10. The CDR3 is 19 residues long. In DNA, the CDR3 is TGTGCCAGCTCACCGCTGGACAGGGGGCCCCTGAGCTCTGGAAACACCATATATTTT. It codes for CASSPLDRGPLSSGNTIYF.

The chain has TRBV25-1 and TRBJ2-3; TRBD2 matches at 8 bases. The CDR3 length is 14 residues. Germline V gene sequence: CDR1 MGHDK, CDR2 SYGVNS. Trimming took 4 bases from V and 2 from J; bases not matched to a gene: 2. The CDR3: CASSGGRNTDTQYF. DNA for the CDR3: TGTGCCAGCAGTGGCGGGAGGAACACAGATACGCAGTATTTT.

Only a few counts were recorded for this clone. The chain joins TRBV19 to TRBJ1-1; 7 bases fit TRBD1. V lost 6 bases, J lost 4 bases, and 8 bases stayed unmatched. CDR1 LNHDA and CDR2 SQIVND come from the germline V gene (reference sequence). The CDR3 is 14 amino acids. CDR3 bases: TGTGCCAGTAGGTACAGGGGCCAAGGCACTGAAGCTTTCTTT. Its translation is CASRYRGQGTEAFF. Supplemented by reference TRBV19 and TRBJ1-1, the full variable domain reads DGGITQSPKYLFRKEGQNVTLSCEQNLNHDAMYWYRQDPGQGLRLIYYSQIVNDFQKGDIAEGYSVSREKKESFPLTVTSAQKNPTAFYLCASRYRGQGTEAFFGQGTRLTVV.

This clone was recorded a few times. V is TRBV27 and J is TRBJ1-2; D not certain. Germline values: CDR1 MNHEY, CDR2 SMNVEV (reference sequence). The CDR3 has 15 amino acids. Trimming removed 3 bases from V and 4 bases from J, with 15 bases in between. The CDR3 DNA reads as TGTGCCAGCAGTTTGAGGCCGGGATCGGCCTATGGCTACACCTTC. It encodes CASSLRPGSAYGYTF.

The gene calls are TRBV28 and TRBJ2-2, with TRBD1 matching 10 bases. CDR1 and CDR2 (germline): MDHEN, SYDVKM. This CDR3 is 18 amino acids long. V gave up 0 bases and J gave up 6 bases; unmatched junction bases: 10. The CDR3 nucleotides read TGTGCCAGCAGTTTATGGGGATCGACAGGGGGCATCTCCGGGGAGCTGTTTTTT. Translating it yields CASSLWGSTGGISGELFF.

This rearrangement joins TRBV6-2 or TRBV6-3 to TRBJ2-1, with D tentatively TRBD2 (7 bases). The CDR3 consists of 16 residues. Germline V lookup: CDR1 MNHEY, CDR2 SVGEGT. V lost 6 bases to trimming and J lost 1 base, with 16 bases between them. In nucleotides, the CDR3 is TGTGCCAGCAGCCCTCGAGGGGGGGCGTCCTACAATGAGCAGTTCTTC. Its translation: CASSPRGGASYNEQFF.

This clone has just a few counts. This chain connects TRBV10-3 to TRBJ2-1, with 10 bases that match TRBD1. From germline, CDR1 is ENHRY and CDR2 SYGVKD. This CDR3 spans 16 amino acids. After removal of 4 bases from V and 7 bases from J, the junction contained 10 bases not matched to a gene. DNA of the CDR3: TGTGCCATCAGTGGGGAAAGGACAGGGGGAGGGAATGAGCAGTTCTTC. This gives the protein CAISGERTGGGNEQFF.

The genes are TRBV10-1 and TRBJ1-1; unclear D gene. This CDR3 comprises 15 residues. Germline CDR1 and CDR2: WNHNN and SYGVQD (reference sequence). The V and J ends lost 4 bases and 1 base respectively, with 13 bases between them. The CDR3 region is CASSGGSLGNTEAFF. CDR3 DNA: TGCGCCAGCAGTGGCGGGAGCCTGGGGAACACTGAAGCTTTCTTT.

The genes are TRBV29-1 and TRBJ2-2, with 8 bases identical to TRBD2. CDR1 and CDR2 from the germline V gene are SQVTM and ANQGSEA. CDR3 length: 14 residues. The junction had 3 bases not matched to a gene; V was cut back by 3 bases and J by 3 bases. The CDR3: CSVESGRYTGELFF. CDR3 sequence (DNA): TGCAGCGTTGAGAGCGGGAGATACACCGGGGAGCTGTTTTTT.

J is TRBJ2-1 and V is TRBV7-9, with 7 bases that match TRBD2. V shed 3 bases and J 0 bases; nucleotides not matched to a gene: 11. The CDR3 is 18 amino acids. CDR1 is SEHNR and CDR2 is FQNEAQ in the germline V gene (reference sequence). The DNA for the CDR3 is TGTGCCAGCAGCTTCGGATTTAGCGGGTCCTACTCCTACAATGAGCAGTTCTTC. Translated: CASSFGFSGSYSYNEQFF.

J is TRBJ1-3 and V is TRBV5-1; possibly TRBD1 for D (5 bases). CDR1 and CDR2 from the germline V gene are SGHRS and YFSETQ. The CDR3 consists of 18 residues. Trimming removed 0 bases from V and 0 bases from J, with 16 bases in between. CDR3 nucleotides: TGCGCCAGCAGCTTGGGGGGAGGTTGGGGCATCTCTGGAAACACCATATATTTT. This gives the protein CASSLGGGWGISGNTIYF.

V and J are TRBV2 and TRBJ1-1; D is uncertain. Germline V lookup: CDR1 SNHLY, CDR2 FYNNEI. This CDR3 has 10 amino acids. V lost 11 bases to trimming and J lost 4 bases, with 8 bases between them. CDR3 nucleotides: TGTGCCGAGACGGGCACTGAAGCTTTCTTT. This gives the protein CAETGTEAFF.

V and J are TRBV11-3 and TRBJ1-2; D not certain. The CDR3 length is 12 residues. In germline, CDR1 is SGHNT, CDR2 YENEEA. V dropped 8 bases and J dropped 4 bases, with 11 bases sitting between them. In nucleotides, the CDR3 is TGTGCCAGCGCCAGGCTGTGCTATGGCTACACCTTC. Residues: CASARLCYGYTF.

The chain recombines TRBV5-1 with TRBJ2-1; D gene ambiguous. Germline assignment: CDR1 SGHRS and CDR2 YFSETQ. This CDR3 is 15 amino acids long. Trimming cost V 0 bases and J 6 bases, with 13 bases left between them. The CDR3 DNA reads TGCGCCAGCAGCTTGGAAAGTGGGTGGGCCAATGAGCAGTTCTTC. The encoded protein is CASSLESGWANEQFF.

The V and J genes are TRBV28 and TRBJ2-1; D is ambiguous. CDR1 and CDR2 (germline): MDHEN, SYDVKM. Between the trimmed V and J ends, which lost 8 bases and 7 bases, there was a span of 9 bases. The CDR3 contains 11 residues. CDR3 amino acids: CASVLLNEQFF. The CDR3 DNA follows: TGTGCCAGCGTCTTATTAAATGAGCAGTTCTTC. Together with reference TRBV28 and TRBJ2-1, the CDR3 gives the full variable domain: DVKVTQSSRYLVKRTGEKVFLECVQDMDHENMFWYRQDPGLGLRLIYFSYDVKMKEKGDIPEGYSVSREKKERFSLILESASTNQTSMYLCASVLLNEQFFGPGTRLTVL.

For the CDR3, the DNA is TGTGCCAGCTCACCGTTCGGACTGGGCCAAGAGACCCAGTACTTC. It yields the protein CASSPFGLGQETQYF. The genes are TRBV18 and TRBJ2-5, with D possibly matching TRBD2 (5 bases). The CDR3 is 15 amino acids. Germline values: CDR1 KGHSH, CDR2 LQKENI. V was clipped by 3 bases and J by 1 base, with 12 bases between them. Full variable domain (outside the CDR3, taken from reference TRBV18 and TRBJ2-5): NAGVMQNPRHLVRRRGQEARLRCSPMKGHSHVYWYRQLPEEGLKFMVYLQKENIIDESGMPKERFSAEFPKEGPSILRIQQVVRGDSAAYFCASSPFGLGQETQYFGPGTRLLVL.

The genes are TRBV30 and TRBJ1-1; 10 bases agree with TRBD1. V lost 3 bases, J lost 3 bases, and 7 bases stayed unmatched. The CDR3 spans 15 residues. CDR1 and CDR2 (germline): GTSNPN, SVGIG (reference sequence). The CDR3 protein is CAWRRTGGGYTEAFF. CDR3 nucleotides: TGTGCCTGGAGACGGACAGGGGGGGGGTACACTGAAGCTTTCTTT.